The rows below give T cell receptor beta chains drawn from one sample of a study of blood T cell repertoires in COVID-19. The protocol was immunoSEQ multiplex PCR, while the TCRdb copy is restricted to in-frame clones and leaves out a portion. The sample holds more than 80,000 clones, roughly 82% seen once. The sequenced sample was peripheral blood. The receptors come from a man between 45 and 60 years old with active COVID-19. Both conserved end residues are part of each CDR3. Each record gives: J gene, clone size, V gene, D gene, CDR3 protein, CDR3 DNA. D genes are given only for firm matches. Expanded clones are given a class, and other clones once, few, many or no size at all.

j_call: TRBJ2-3; clone_size: -; v_call: TRBV9; d_call: -; cdr3_aa: CASSATGTADTQYF; cdr3_nt: TGTGCCAGCAGCGCCACAGGGACGGCAGATACGCAGTATTTT
j_call: TRBJ1-1; clone_size: -; v_call: TRBV7-2; d_call: -; cdr3_aa: CASSLGLAWNTEAFF; cdr3_nt: TGTGCCAGCAGCTTAGGGCTCGCCTGGAACACTGAAGCTTTCTTT
j_call: TRBJ2-2; clone_size: once; v_call: TRBV30; d_call: TRBD2; cdr3_aa: CAWNAGGPGGELFF; cdr3_nt: TGTGCCTGGAACGCGGGGGGGCCTGGCGGGGAGCTGTTTTTT
j_call: TRBJ2-3; clone_size: -; v_call: TRBV29-1; d_call: TRBD2; cdr3_aa: CSGGTSGTYTDTQYF; cdr3_nt: TGCAGCGGAGGCACTAGCGGGACCTACACAGATACGCAGTATTTT
j_call: TRBJ1-1; clone_size: once; v_call: TRBV29-1; d_call: TRBD1; cdr3_aa: CSVARTPGTGGNTEAFF; cdr3_nt: TGCAGCGTTGCCCGGACCCCCGGGACAGGGGGGAACACTGAAGCTTTCTTT
j_call: TRBJ1-6; clone_size: -; v_call: TRBV10-3; d_call: -; cdr3_aa: CAVRNSDNSPLHF; cdr3_nt: TGTGCCGTTCGTAATTCAGATAATTCACCCCTCCACTTT
j_call: TRBJ2-5; clone_size: -; v_call: TRBV13; d_call: TRBD1; cdr3_aa: CASSLGLGAGGKGQYF; cdr3_nt: TGTGCCAGCAGCTTAGGCCTGGGAGCAGGGGGAAAGGGCCAGTACTTC
j_call: TRBJ2-7; clone_size: -; v_call: TRBV7-2; d_call: TRBD2; cdr3_aa: CASSLQSGSHEQYF; cdr3_nt: TGTGCCAGCAGCTTACAAAGCGGGAGCCACGAGCAGTACTTC
j_call: TRBJ2-3; clone_size: -; v_call: TRBV9; d_call: TRBD1; cdr3_aa: CASSPHRQGMEDTQYF; cdr3_nt: TGTGCCAGCAGCCCCCACCGACAGGGAATGGAAGATACGCAGTATTTT
j_call: TRBJ1-1; clone_size: -; v_call: TRBV5-1; d_call: TRBD1; cdr3_aa: CASSLGQGAGEAFF; cdr3_nt: TGCGCCAGCAGCTTGGGGCAGGGGGCCGGTGAAGCTTTCTTT
j_call: TRBJ1-1; clone_size: -; v_call: TRBV28; d_call: -; cdr3_aa: CASSLLSGNTEAFF; cdr3_nt: TGTGCCAGCAGTTTATTGTCGGGGAACACTGAAGCTTTCTTT
j_call: TRBJ1-2; clone_size: -; v_call: TRBV29-1; d_call: -; cdr3_aa: CSVDQGAANYGYTF; cdr3_nt: TGCAGCGTTGACCAAGGGGCAGCTAACTATGGCTACACCTTC
j_call: TRBJ2-1; clone_size: -; v_call: TRBV2; d_call: TRBD1; cdr3_aa: CASLTEGRGPDNEQFF; cdr3_nt: TGTGCCAGCCTTACGGAGGGCAGGGGGCCCGACAATGAGCAGTTCTTC
j_call: TRBJ2-5; clone_size: -; v_call: TRBV9; d_call: TRBD1; cdr3_aa: CASSVSGQGGETRYF; cdr3_nt: TGTGCCAGCAGCGTATCTGGACAGGGCGGAGAGACCCGGTACTTC
j_call: TRBJ2-2; clone_size: -; v_call: TRBV18; d_call: -; cdr3_aa: CASSPVLGDTGELFF; cdr3_nt: TGTGCCAGCTCACCTGTTTTAGGGGACACCGGGGAGCTGTTTTTT
j_call: TRBJ1-4; clone_size: -; v_call: TRBV6-5; d_call: -; cdr3_aa: CASSHGDPNEKLFF; cdr3_nt: TGTGCCAGCAGCCACGGGGATCCAAATGAAAAACTGTTTTTT
j_call: TRBJ1-2; clone_size: -; v_call: TRBV6-5; d_call: -; cdr3_aa: CASSYSNGGGYTF; cdr3_nt: TGTGCCAGCAGTTACTCGAACGGCGGGGGCTACACCTTC
j_call: TRBJ2-1; clone_size: once; v_call: TRBV18; d_call: -; cdr3_aa: CASSQSASSYNEQFF; cdr3_nt: TGTGCCAGCTCACAATCCGCGAGCTCCTACAATGAGCAGTTCTTC
j_call: TRBJ2-1; clone_size: -; v_call: TRBV3-1/TRBV3-2; d_call: -; cdr3_aa: CASSPDGRHYNEQFF; cdr3_nt: TGTGCCAGCAGCCCAGATGGGAGACACTACAATGAGCAGTTCTTC
j_call: TRBJ2-1; clone_size: -; v_call: TRBV7-9; d_call: -; cdr3_aa: CASSHSLTRSYNEQFF; cdr3_nt: TGTGCCAGCAGCCACAGCCTTACCCGCTCCTACAATGAGCAGTTCTTC
j_call: TRBJ2-1; clone_size: -; v_call: TRBV6-4; d_call: TRBD2; cdr3_aa: CASSLRTSGGGNEQFF; cdr3_nt: TGTGCCAGCAGCCTTCGGACTAGCGGGGGGGGCAATGAGCAGTTCTTC
j_call: TRBJ2-7; clone_size: few; v_call: TRBV2; d_call: -; cdr3_aa: CASSTGWGYEQYF; cdr3_nt: TGTGCCAGCAGCACAGGGTGGGGCTACGAGCAGTACTTC
j_call: TRBJ2-1; clone_size: -; v_call: TRBV7-8; d_call: TRBD1; cdr3_aa: CASSLTTGHYNEQFF; cdr3_nt: TGTGCCAGCAGCTTAACGACAGGGCACTACAATGAGCAGTTCTTC
j_call: TRBJ2-3; clone_size: -; v_call: TRBV30; d_call: TRBD2; cdr3_aa: CAWSGLAGSTDTQYF; cdr3_nt: TGTGCCTGGAGTGGTTTAGCGGGGAGCACAGATACGCAGTATTTT
j_call: TRBJ1-3; clone_size: -; v_call: TRBV12-5; d_call: -; cdr3_aa: CASGLVEQTISGNTIYF; cdr3_nt: TGTGCTAGTGGTTTGGTAGAACAGACTATCTCTGGAAACACCATATATTTT
j_call: TRBJ1-5; clone_size: -; v_call: TRBV6-1; d_call: -; cdr3_aa: CASSDAGRGTQPQHF; cdr3_nt: TGTGCCAGCAGTGATGCAGGGAGGGGAACTCAGCCCCAGCATTTT
j_call: TRBJ2-7; clone_size: -; v_call: TRBV9; d_call: -; cdr3_aa: CASSVGASGYEQYF; cdr3_nt: TGTGCCAGCAGCGTAGGAGCCAGCGGCTACGAGCAGTACTTC
j_call: TRBJ2-2; clone_size: -; v_call: TRBV4-2; d_call: TRBD1; cdr3_aa: CASSQIGTGKSLTGELFF; cdr3_nt: TGTGCCAGCAGCCAGATCGGGACAGGGAAATCCCTTACCGGGGAGCTGTTTTTT
j_call: TRBJ1-2; clone_size: -; v_call: TRBV20-1; d_call: -; cdr3_aa: CSARPGNGYTF; cdr3_nt: TGCAGTGCTAGACCGGGTAATGGCTACACCTTC